This T cell receptor (beta chain) was captured by sequencing in a study of PD-L1 blockade in urothelial cancer. The overall study: About 85% of the roughly 30 patients comprised males who had bladder-origin urothelial cancer. The median T cell count in blood samples was 140,000 to 150,000.

The CDR3 runs 13 residues. Germline V gene lookup returns CDR1 SQVTM and CDR2 ANQGSEA. The V end was cut by 4 bases, the J end by 0 bases, with 7 bases between. The sample's time point: peripheral blood 6 weeks after treatment start. Locally advanced or metastatic urothelial carcinoma was diagnosed in the patients. This clone occurred a few times. Its cognate antigen is unknown. The method was immunoSEQ multiplex PCR; TCRdb's version includes in-frame clones alone and lacks a portion of them. This sample has about 76,000 clones, with roughly 90% found just once. Study-wide results and caveats: Stronger expansion of tumor-associated clones in blood at 3 weeks distinguished durable-benefit patients.

The sequence derives from a woman aged 80 or over with urothelial cancer. Source: PBMCs, taken around atezolizumab (anti-PD-L1) treatment. The chain couples TRBV29-1 to TRBJ1-5; D might be TRBD1 (5 bases). The CDR3 region is CSVGQSSNQPQHF. The CDR3 DNA reads as TGCAGCGTTGGACAGTCTAGCAATCAGCCCCAGCATTTT. The full variable domain, with the rest looked up from reference TRBV29-1 and TRBJ1-5, is SAVISQKPSRDICQRGTSLTIQCQVDSQVTMMFWYRQQPGQSLTLIATANQGSEATYESGFVIDKFPISRPNLTFSTLTVSNMSPEDSSIYLCSVGQSSNQPQHFGDGTRLSIL.